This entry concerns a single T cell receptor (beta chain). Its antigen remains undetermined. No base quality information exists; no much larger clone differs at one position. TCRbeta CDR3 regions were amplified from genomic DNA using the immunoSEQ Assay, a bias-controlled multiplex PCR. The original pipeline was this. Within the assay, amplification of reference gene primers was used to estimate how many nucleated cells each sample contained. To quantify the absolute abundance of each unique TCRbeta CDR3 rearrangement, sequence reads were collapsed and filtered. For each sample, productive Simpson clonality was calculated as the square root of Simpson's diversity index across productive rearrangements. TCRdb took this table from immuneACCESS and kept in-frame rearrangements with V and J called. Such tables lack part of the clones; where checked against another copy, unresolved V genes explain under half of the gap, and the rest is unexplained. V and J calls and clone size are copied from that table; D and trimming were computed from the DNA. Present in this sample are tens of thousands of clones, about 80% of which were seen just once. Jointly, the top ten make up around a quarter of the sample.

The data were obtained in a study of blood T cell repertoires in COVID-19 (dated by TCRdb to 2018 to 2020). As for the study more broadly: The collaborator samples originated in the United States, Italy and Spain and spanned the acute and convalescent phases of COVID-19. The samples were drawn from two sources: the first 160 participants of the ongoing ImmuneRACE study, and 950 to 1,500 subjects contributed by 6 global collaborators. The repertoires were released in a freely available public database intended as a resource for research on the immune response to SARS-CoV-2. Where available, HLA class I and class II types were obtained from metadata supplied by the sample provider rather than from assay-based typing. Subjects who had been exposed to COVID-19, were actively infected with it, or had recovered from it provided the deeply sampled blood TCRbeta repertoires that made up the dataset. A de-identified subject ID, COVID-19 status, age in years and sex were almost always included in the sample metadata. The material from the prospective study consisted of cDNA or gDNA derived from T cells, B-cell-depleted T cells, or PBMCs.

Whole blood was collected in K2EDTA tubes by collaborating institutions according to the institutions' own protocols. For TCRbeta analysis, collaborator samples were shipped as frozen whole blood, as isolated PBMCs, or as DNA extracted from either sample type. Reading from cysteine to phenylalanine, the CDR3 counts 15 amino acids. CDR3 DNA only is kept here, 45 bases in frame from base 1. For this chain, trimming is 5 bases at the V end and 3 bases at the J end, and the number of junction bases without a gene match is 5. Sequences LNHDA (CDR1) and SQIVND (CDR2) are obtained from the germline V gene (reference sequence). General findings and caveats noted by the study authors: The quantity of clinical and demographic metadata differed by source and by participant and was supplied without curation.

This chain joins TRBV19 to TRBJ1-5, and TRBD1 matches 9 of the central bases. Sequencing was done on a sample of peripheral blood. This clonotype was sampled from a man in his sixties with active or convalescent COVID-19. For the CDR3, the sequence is CASSPGQGNNQPQHF. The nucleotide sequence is TGTGCCAGTAGTCCCGGACAGGGGAACAATCAGCCCCAGCATTTT.